The 14 T cell receptor beta chains presented below share a single source sample, sequenced in a study of T cell responses to AZD1222 COVID-19 vaccine. Here immunoSEQ multiplex PCR was the method, and the copy in TCRdb shows in-frame clones only, minus some. The sample lists 89,000 or so clones; around 90% were seen once. This material consisted of peripheral blood, taken on day 0 of AZD1222 vaccination. Source of these receptors: an adult in good health.

The V gene is TRBV10-3, the J gene TRBJ2-7, with TRBD1 identical over 8 bases. Germline V gives CDR1 ENHRY, CDR2 SYGVKD. There are 15 residues in the CDR3. The V gene end was trimmed by 4 bases and the J gene end by 2 bases; junction bases not matched to a gene: 7. CDR3 amino acids: CAISVGQGGPYEQYF. The CDR3 coding sequence is TGTGCCATCAGTGTTGGACAGGGAGGCCCCTACGAGCAGTACTTC.

The chain has TRBV7-6 and TRBJ2-7; 7 nucleotides match TRBD2. The CDR3 covers 18 residues. From germline, CDR1 is SGHVS and CDR2 FNYEAQ. The trim removed 1 base at V and 2 bases at J, leaving 14 bases unmatched. The CDR3 bases are TGTGCCAGCAGCTTAGAGCCCCCCGGGCGGGAGACCCCCTACGAGCAGTACTTC. Protein product: CASSLEPPGRETPYEQYF.

The chain employs TRBV19 and TRBJ2-5, with 7 nucleotides matching TRBD2. After removal of 6 bases from V and 3 bases from J, the junction contained 10 bases not matched to a gene. The CDR3 is 15 residues long. The germline V gene has CDR1 LNHDA and CDR2 SQIVND (reference sequence). In DNA, the CDR3 is TGTGCCAGTAGCCTCCTATGGGGGGGAAAAGAGACCCAGTACTTC. Translation: CASSLLWGGKETQYF.

This clone came up a few times. This chain uses TRBV24-1 with TRBJ1-1, with no clear D. CDR3 length: 15 amino acids. V lost 0 bases, J lost 8 bases, and 15 bases lay in between. The germline CDR1 and CDR2 sequences are KGHDR and SFDVKD. CDR3 nucleotides: TGTGCCACCAGTGATTTGCAGGACGGGTGGCACGAAGCTTTCTTT. Its translation: CATSDLQDGWHEAFF.

A single count supports this clone. This rearrangement joins TRBV7-2 to TRBJ1-4; D uncertain. Germline CDR1 and CDR2: SGHTA and FQGNSA. The CDR3 loop spans 14 amino acids. Trimming took off 4 bases at V and 2 bases at J, with 8 bases between the two ends. CDR3 DNA: TGTGCCAGCAGCTCCGGGTTGACTAATGAAAAACTGTTTTTT. Its protein is CASSSGLTNEKLFF.

The V call is TRBV12-3 or TRBV12-4, the J call TRBJ2-7, with unresolved D. The CDR3 has 13 amino acids. V lost 6 bases and J lost 0, with 9 bases in between. CDR3 amino acids: CASRVDGSYEQYF. The CDR3 DNA reads as TGTGCCAGCAGGGTAGACGGCTCCTACGAGCAGTACTTC.

Only a few counts were recorded for this clone. The chain's CDR3 is CASSQLGLAGKETQYF. The CDR3 nucleotides are TGCGCCAGCAGCCAGTTAGGGCTAGCGGGTAAAGAGACCCAGTACTTC. V usage is TRBV4-1 and J usage is TRBJ2-5; 8 positions match TRBD2. Losses at the gene ends were 3 bases for V and 3 bases for J; bases not matched to a gene: 9. This CDR3 comprises 16 residues. Germline CDR1 is MGHRA and CDR2 is YSYEKL.

This clone has only one observation. The rearrangement joins TRBV4-1 to TRBJ1-4; D gene uncertain. V was trimmed by 1 base and J by 4 bases, leaving 10 bases between them. Germline lookup yields CDR1 MGHRA and CDR2 YSYEKL. The CDR3 sequence is 15 residues long. CDR3 bases: TGCGCCAGCAGCCAAGGGGCGGGGAGTAATGAAAAACTGTTTTTT. Translating it yields CASSQGAGSNEKLFF.

The chain is built from TRBV6-4 and TRBJ1-5, with no clear D. Germline assignment: CDR1 MRHNA and CDR2 SNTAGT. The CDR3 covers 13 residues. Trimming cost V 5 bases and J 4 bases, with 9 bases left between them. The CDR3 region is CASSFDRNQPQHF. The CDR3 DNA reads as TGTGCCAGCAGTTTTGACCGTAATCAGCCCCAGCATTTT.

The chain employs TRBV19 and TRBJ1-5, with 7 bases fitting TRBD1. The V gene's germline CDR1 is LNHDA and CDR2 SQIVND (reference sequence). V gave up 2 bases and J gave up 7 bases; unmatched junction bases: 14. This CDR3 has 17 residues. The CDR3 DNA reads as TGTGCCAGTAGTATAAACCCGACAGGGAACGCGGGCCAGCCCCAGCATTTT. Protein sequence: CASSINPTGNAGQPQHF.

The sample holds one count of this clone. The V call is TRBV20-1, the J call TRBJ2-3, with 9 positions matching TRBD2. CDR3 length: 15 residues. Trimming cost V 3 bases and J 2 bases; bases outside gene matches: 6. The germline V gene has CDR1 DFQATT and CDR2 SNEGSKA (reference sequence). In DNA, the CDR3 is TGCAGTGCTAGTGGTTCTAGCGGGATCACAGATACGCAGTATTTT. This gives the protein CSASGSSGITDTQYF.

This chain connects TRBV27 to TRBJ2-5; TRBD2 agrees at 10 bases. Losses at the gene ends were 5 bases for V and 4 bases for J; bases not matched to a gene: 4. The CDR3 extends over 14 amino acids. Looked up from germline, CDR1 is MNHEY and CDR2 is SMNVEV (reference sequence). The CDR3 sequence is CASSPRTSGETQYF. The CDR3 bases are TGTGCCAGCAGTCCCCGGACTAGCGGAGAGACCCAGTACTTC.

This clone was detected only once. The rearrangement joins TRBV21-1 to TRBJ1-6. TRBV21-1 is a listed pseudogene. This CDR3 region has 19 residues. CDR3 sequence (DNA): TGTGCCAGCAGCAATAACCTTTGCATAGCGCGCTCCTATAATTCACCCCTCCACTTT. It is translated as CASSNNLCIARSYNSPLHF.

J is TRBJ2-1 and V is TRBV10-2, with 8 bases aligning to TRBD2. The CDR3 consists of 13 residues. From germline, CDR1 is WSHSY and CDR2 SAAADI. J gave up 8 bases and V 5 bases, and 5 bases lay outside the gene matches. This chain's CDR3 is CASSSGSWHEQFF. As DNA, the CDR3 is TGCGCCAGCAGTAGCGGGAGTTGGCATGAGCAGTTCTTC.